This T cell receptor (beta chain) was sequenced in a study of CD8+ T cells in alopecia areata. About the research overall: By percentage of affected scalp area, the severity of treated patients was scored. Points from the study as a whole: Clonality in the scalp and expanded CD8+ clones ranked among the top 100 were significantly decreased by tofacitinib. It was lesional scalp, especially alopecia totalis/universalis, that showed higher clonality than normal scalp. Only one nonresponder was present, which leaves the link between baseline CD8+ expansion and response uncertain.

RNA extraction and reverse transcription yielded cDNA as sequencing template. Using immunoSEQ multiplex PCR, the repertoire was profiled, and TCRdb retains in-frame clones only, with some absent. The sample has 190,000 or so clones; roughly 62% are singletons. A remark on this clone: Its matching antigen is unknown.

Treatment defined: oral pan-JAK inhibitor, 5-10 mg twice daily. Here the sequenced sample was CD8+ T cells sorted from blood, taken at week 24, from a patient treated with tofacitinib. The sequence derives from a human donor with alopecia areata.

The CDR3 reads CASSAQGGGGATDTQYF. The CDR3 coding sequence is TGTGCCAGCAGCGCCCAAGGGGGCGGGGGAGCAACAGATACGCAGTATTTT. The chain employs TRBV7-9 and TRBJ2-3, with D perhaps being TRBD1 or TRBD2 (7 bases each). Trimming removed 5 bases from V and 3 bases from J, with 21 bases in between. This CDR3 has 17 amino acids. Germline V CDR1 and CDR2: SEHNR, FQNEAQ (reference sequence).